This T cell receptor beta chain was documented in a study of CD8 T cells in ankylosing spondylitis. The study's findings and limits: Prior work had noted some motif variants in reactive arthritis blood and synovial fluid. Disease-linked clones were reportedly significantly enriched in matched ankylosing spondylitis synovial fluid. Ankylosing spondylitis blood appeared to be characterized by a TCR beta motif of under ten highly homologous variants.

This clonotype was found many times. Its matching antigen is unknown. Trimming left V 4 bases short and J 6 bases short, with 7 bases between. Germline V gives CDR1 ENHRY, CDR2 SYGVKD. This CDR3 is built from 12 residues. Preparation of TCR beta libraries was done by quantitative 5'-RACE with molecular barcodes. TCRdb independently ran MiXCR on the 5' RACE reads; one entry per CDR3 protein. The repertoire holds nearly 350,000 distinct CDR3 sequences, approximately 14% seen once, with approximately 1% in the top ten. Sequences were obtained from blood, either unsorted or a sorted T cell fraction (not recorded which). The genes are TRBV10-3 and TRBJ2-1; no firm D call. The TCR was taken from a male donor with ankylosing spondylitis or in good health (not recorded which). This CDR3 reads CAISANSNEQFF. The DNA of the CDR3 is TGTGCCATCAGTGCAAACAGCAATGAGCAGTTCTTC.